This passage covers 19 T cell receptor beta chains from one sample sequenced in a study of T cell clonotyping in hematopoietic cell transplantation. The data were produced by immunoSEQ multiplex PCR, yet TCRdb's version contains in-frame clones alone and is incomplete. The table shows roughly 11,000 clones, with roughly nine tenths occurring only once. Sequenced input: peripheral blood mononuclear cells. The receptors were gathered from a human donor who either received an allogeneic hematopoietic cell transplant for a myeloid malignancy or was a related donor (not recorded which). Some clones in this sample may be carry-over from other donors' samples.

V gene TRBV27 combines with J gene TRBJ1-3, with 8 bases aligning to TRBD1. J was trimmed by 1 base and V by 10 bases; bases with no gene match: 12. The length of the CDR3 is 16 residues. CDR1 is MNHEY, CDR2 SMNVEV, per germline (reference sequence). CDR3 nucleotide sequence: TGTGCCAACAACCTGGACAGGGCTACTTCTGGAAACACCATATATTTT. Its protein is CANNLDRATSGNTIYF.

The chain uses TRBV7-6 and TRBJ1-2; D ambiguous. Trimming took off 5 bases at V and 0 bases at J, with 16 bases between the two ends. The CDR3 consists of 16 residues. Per germline, CDR1 SGHVS and CDR2 FNYEAQ. Here the CDR3 DNA reads TGTGCCAGCAGCCCACCCCAGGCCCTGGCTAACTATGGCTACACCTTC. Residues: CASSPPQALANYGYTF.

This clone was recorded only once. The chain recombines TRBV7-2 with TRBJ1-3, with D possibly matching TRBD1 (5 bases). The CDR3 runs 16 residues. CDR1 SGHTA and CDR2 FQGNSA come from the germline V gene. V was pared by 2 bases and J by 0 bases, with 11 bases between. CDR3 DNA sequence: TGTGCCAGCAGCTTATGGGGCGCGGACTCTGGAAACACCATATATTTT. Protein sequence: CASSLWGADSGNTIYF.

This chain links TRBV14 with TRBJ2-1; 12 bases fit TRBD2. Trimming at V came to 0 bases and at J to 9 bases, leaving 6 bases not matched to a gene. The V gene's germline CDR1 is SGHDN and CDR2 FVKESK. This CDR3 spans 16 amino acids. As DNA, the CDR3 is TGTGCCAGCAGCCAAGAGCTAGCGGGGGGGTCCGGTGAGCAGTTCTTC. Its protein is CASSQELAGGSGEQFF. Full variable domain (remainder filled in from reference TRBV14 and TRBJ2-1): EAGVTQFPSHSVIEKGQTVTLRCDPISGHDNLYWYRRVMGKEIKFLLHFVKESKQDESGMPNNRFLAERTGGTYSTLKVQPAELEDSGVYFCASSQELAGGSGEQFFGPGTRLTVL.

The chain is built from TRBV2 and TRBJ2-7, with 7 bases aligning to TRBD2. The V segment lost 7 bases and the J segment 3 bases; nucleotides outside the gene matches: 9. Germline values: CDR1 SNHLY, CDR2 FYNNEI. CDR3 length: 14 residues. This CDR3 is CASNTGRTGYEQYF. CDR3 sequence (DNA): TGTGCCAGCAACACCGGGAGGACGGGCTACGAGCAGTACTTC.

This clone was recorded once. J is TRBJ2-2 and V is TRBV6-6, with a weak D call TRBD1 (5 bases). V lost 1 base and J 2 bases, leaving 11 bases between the germline ends. Looked up from germline, CDR1 is MNHNY and CDR2 is SVGAGI (reference sequence). This CDR3 comprises 16 residues. CDR3 DNA: TGTGCCAGCAGTTACTATCAGGGCGGAAACACCGGGGAGCTGTTTTTT. This codes for CASSYYQGGNTGELFF.

The chain employs TRBV4-3 and TRBJ1-4; D is undetermined. The CDR3 runs to 17 residues. V dropped 1 base and J dropped 1 base, with 13 bases sitting between them. Germline V gene data show CDR1 as LGHNA and CDR2 as YSLEER. The CDR3, as DNA: TGCGCCAGCAGCCAAGGGGTTTGGGGATTAACTAATGAAAAACTGTTTTTT. Translating it yields CASSQGVWGLTNEKLFF.

This clone appeared once. The gene calls are TRBV29-1 and TRBJ1-1; D is undetermined. V was shortened by 2 bases and J by 4 bases, with 17 bases between the two germline ends. This CDR3 is built from 15 residues. Per germline, CDR1 SQVTM and CDR2 ANQGSEA. CDR3 bases: TGCAGCGTTGAAACGGCTTTAGGCAGGCGCACTGAAGCTTTCTTT. This gives the protein CSVETALGRRTEAFF.

The chain couples TRBV19 to TRBJ1-5, with 9 bases matching TRBD1. V was clipped by 8 bases and J by 6 bases; unmatched bases: 14. The germline V gene has CDR1 LNHDA and CDR2 SQIVND (reference sequence). The CDR3 totals 16 residues. The CDR3 sequence: CASPPPGTGRSQPQHF. The CDR3 nucleotides are TGTGCCAGTCCCCCCCCCGGGACAGGGAGAAGTCAGCCCCAGCATTTT.

The chain uses TRBV19 and TRBJ1-1; TRBD1 matches at 10 bases. The CDR3 loop spans 14 amino acids. Germline trimming cut 5 bases from V and 11 bases from J; bases unmatched to any gene: 11. The germline V gene has CDR1 LNHDA and CDR2 SQIVND (reference sequence). The CDR3 bases are TGTGCCAGTAGTGAGACAGGGGGCGCAGGTTATGCTTTCTTT. This gives the protein CASSETGGAGYAFF.

V usage is TRBV25-1 and J usage is TRBJ1-2, with a possible D match to TRBD1 (6 bases). Trimming shortened V by 3 bases and J by 4 bases, and 9 bases separated the two germline ends. From germline, CDR1 is MGHDK and CDR2 SYGVNS. The CDR3 has 13 amino acids. CDR3 DNA sequence: TGTGCCAGCAGTGATTCGACAGGCTATGGCTACACCTTC. Its translation is CASSDSTGYGYTF.

This sequence joins TRBV7-6 and TRBJ1-5; D is unclear. The CDR3 consists of 13 residues. The germline gives CDR1 SGHVS, CDR2 FNYEAQ. The V gene lost 1 base and the J gene lost 7 bases, with 8 bases spanning the gap. DNA for the CDR3: TGTGCCAGCAGCTTAGGAGGGTCCCAGCCCCAGCATTTT. It specifies CASSLGGSQPQHF.

The J gene is TRBJ1-2, the V gene TRBV5-1, with 8 bases lining up with TRBD1. The CDR3 spans 14 residues. Germline V lookup: CDR1 SGHRS, CDR2 YFSETQ. V lost 2 bases to trimming and J lost 2 bases; unmatched junction nucleotides: 2. Here the CDR3 reads CASSFGQGNYGYTF. The DNA for the CDR3 is TGCGCCAGCAGCTTCGGACAGGGAAACTATGGCTACACCTTC.

The chain carries TRBV7-2 and TRBJ1-2, with D maybe TRBD1 (5 bases). Trimming stripped 3 bases from V and 3 bases from J, with 11 bases between. The CDR3 is made up of 14 amino acids. The V gene's germline CDR1 is SGHTA and CDR2 FQGNSA. The CDR3, as DNA: TGTGCCAGCAGCTTCGGGGGGGGGTACTATGGCTACACCTTC. Translation: CASSFGGGYYGYTF.

In nucleotides, the CDR3 is TGTGCCAGCAGCGTAGTAGGACACTTTCAAGAGACCCAGTACTTC. Its translation is CASSVVGHFQETQYF. The chain couples TRBV9 to TRBJ2-5; tentative D call: TRBD1 (5 bases). The CDR3 spans 15 residues. The germline gives CDR1 SGDLS, CDR2 YYNGEE. V lost 0 bases to trimming and J lost 2 bases, with 11 bases between them.

This chain uses TRBV5-6 with TRBJ2-7; TRBD1 aligns across 11 bases. The CDR3 totals 16 residues. Germline CDR1 is SGHDT and CDR2 is YYEEEE. Losses at the gene ends were 0 bases for V and 3 bases for J; bases not matched to a gene: 5. The CDR3 DNA follows: TGTGCCAGCAGCTTGGGGGGGGGACAGGGGGTCTACGAGCAGTACTTC. Its translation: CASSLGGGQGVYEQYF.

The chain recombines TRBV30 with TRBJ2-2; D call uncertain. V lost 1 base and J 5 bases, leaving 8 bases between the germline ends. Germline CDR1 and CDR2: GTSNPN and SVGIG (reference sequence). CDR3 length equals 13 residues. The CDR3 loop is CAWSGARTGELFF. DNA of the CDR3: TGTGCCTGGAGTGGGGCTAGAACCGGGGAGCTGTTTTTT.

The chain combines TRBV27 with TRBJ2-5, with TRBD1 identical over 8 bases. J lost 11 bases, V lost 4 bases, and 12 bases had no gene match. Germline-derived CDR1 and CDR2 are MNHEY and SMNVEV (reference sequence). The CDR3 spans 14 residues. CDR3: CASSSIQGAVWQYF. The CDR3 nucleotides are TGTGCCAGCAGTTCCATTCAGGGGGCAGTTTGGCAGTACTTC.

The rearrangement links TRBV5-6 to TRBJ1-4, with D possibly being TRBD1 (5 bases). Between the trimmed V and J ends, which lost 0 bases and 6 bases, there was a span of 9 bases. The CDR3 extends over 14 amino acids. Per the germline V gene, CDR1 is SGHDT and CDR2 is YYEEEE. The CDR3 coding sequence is TGTGCCAGCAGCTTGGGGGGGGAGGATGAAAAACTGTTTTTT. Translated: CASSLGGEDEKLFF. The entire variable domain, with the rest obtained from reference TRBV5-6 and TRBJ1-4, is as follows: DAGVTQSPTHLIKTRGQQVTLRCSPKSGHDTVSWYQQALGQGPQFIFQYYEEEERQRGNFPDRFSGHQFPNYSSELNVNALLLGDSALYLCASSLGGEDEKLFFGSGTQLSVL.